One sample yielded the 4 T cell receptor beta chains listed below, sequenced in a study of T cell repertoires in cytomegalovirus infection. The antigens of these receptors remain unknown. A single record per CDR3 protein comes from TCRdb applying MiXCR to the reads. The sample consists of 450,000 to 550,000 distinct CDR3 sequences, roughly 43% of them appearing once. The sequencing used cultured PBMCs, collected from culture after CMV antigen stimulation. These receptors were collected from a human donor in good health (CMV status not recorded). Some clones in this sample may be carry-over from other donors' samples.

This chain connects TRBV19 to TRBJ2-3; possible D gene TRBD1, 6 bases. Germline values: CDR1 LNHDA, CDR2 SQIVND (reference sequence). This CDR3 has 16 amino acids. V lost 5 bases, J lost 4 bases, and 19 bases lay in between. CDR3 DNA: TGTGCCAGTAGTCATTTTACCGGGACACTCGCAGATACGCAGTATTTT. Protein: CASSHFTGTLADTQYF.

As regards this clonotype: The junction differs from germline at one of its ends, possibly a read error. The chain employs TRBV4-1 and TRBJ2-3, with D unclear. Germline V lookup: CDR1 MGHRA, CDR2 YSYEKL. The CDR3 runs 13 residues. The CDR3 bases are TGTGCCAGCAGCCAAGATGAGGCAGATACGCAGTATTTT. Its protein product is CASSQDEADTQYF.

In this sample, this clonotype turned up a few times. This chain connects TRBV7-8 to TRBJ2-2; perhaps TRBD2 as D (6 bases). The CDR3 spans 18 residues. Germline loops: CDR1 SGHVS, CDR2 FQNEAQ. Trimming cost V 6 bases and J 1 base, with 21 bases left between them. CDR3 protein: CASRPYRGMLRNTGELFF. The CDR3 coding sequence is TGTGCCAGCAGGCCTTACCGGGGGATGTTACGGAACACCGGGGAGCTGTTTTTT.

This clonotype was detected a few times. V usage is TRBV12-3 or TRBV12-4 and J usage is TRBJ2-2; TRBD1 is a possible D gene (5 bases). There are 15 residues in the CDR3. Deletions cut 4 bases from V and 2 bases from J, with 11 bases between. CDR3 in amino acids: CASSSKDRNTGELFF. The CDR3 DNA reads as TGTGCCAGCAGTTCTAAAGACAGAAACACCGGGGAGCTGTTTTTT.